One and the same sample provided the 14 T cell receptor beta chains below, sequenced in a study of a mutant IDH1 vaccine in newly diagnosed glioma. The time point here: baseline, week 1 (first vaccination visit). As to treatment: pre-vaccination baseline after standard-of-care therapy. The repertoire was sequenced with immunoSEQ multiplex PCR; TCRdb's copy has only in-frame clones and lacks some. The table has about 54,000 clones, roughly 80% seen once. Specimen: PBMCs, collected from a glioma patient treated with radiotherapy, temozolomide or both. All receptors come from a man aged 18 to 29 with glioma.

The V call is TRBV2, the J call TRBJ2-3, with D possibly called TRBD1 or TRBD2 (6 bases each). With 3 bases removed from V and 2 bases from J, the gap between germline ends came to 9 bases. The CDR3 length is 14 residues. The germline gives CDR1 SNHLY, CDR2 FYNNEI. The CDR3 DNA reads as TGTGCCAGCAGTGAGGGGGGCCTCACAGATACGCAGTATTTT. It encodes CASSEGGLTDTQYF. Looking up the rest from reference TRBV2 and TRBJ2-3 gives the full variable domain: EPEVTQTPSHQVTQMGQEVILRCVPISNHLYFYWYRQILGQKVEFLVSFYNNEISEKSEIFDDQFSVERPDGSNFTLKIRSTKLEDSAMYFCASSEGGLTDTQYFGPGTRLTVL.

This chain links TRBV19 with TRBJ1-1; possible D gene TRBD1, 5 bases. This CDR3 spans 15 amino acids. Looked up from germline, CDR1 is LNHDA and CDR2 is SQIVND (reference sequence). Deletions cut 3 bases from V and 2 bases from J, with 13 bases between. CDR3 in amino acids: CASSMVGHGNTEAFF. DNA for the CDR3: TGTGCCAGTAGTATGGTGGGGCACGGAAACACTGAAGCTTTCTTT.

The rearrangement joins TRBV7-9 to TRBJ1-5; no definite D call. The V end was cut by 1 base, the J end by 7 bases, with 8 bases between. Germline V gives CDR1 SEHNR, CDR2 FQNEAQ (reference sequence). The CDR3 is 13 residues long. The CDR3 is CASSLGWGQPQHF. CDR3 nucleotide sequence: TGTGCCAGCAGCTTAGGGTGGGGACAGCCCCAGCATTTT.

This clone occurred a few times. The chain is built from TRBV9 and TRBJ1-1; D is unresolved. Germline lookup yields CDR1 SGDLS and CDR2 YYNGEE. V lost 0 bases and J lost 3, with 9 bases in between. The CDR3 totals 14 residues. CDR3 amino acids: CASSVGQMDTEAFF. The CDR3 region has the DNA TGTGCCAGCAGCGTAGGCCAGATGGACACTGAAGCTTTCTTT.

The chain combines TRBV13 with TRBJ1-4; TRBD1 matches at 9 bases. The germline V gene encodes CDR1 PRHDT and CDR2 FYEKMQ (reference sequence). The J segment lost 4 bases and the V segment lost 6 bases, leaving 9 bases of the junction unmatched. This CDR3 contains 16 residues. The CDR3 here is CASSFWRTGVNEKLFF. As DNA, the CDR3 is TGTGCCAGCAGTTTTTGGCGGACAGGGGTTAATGAAAAACTGTTTTTT. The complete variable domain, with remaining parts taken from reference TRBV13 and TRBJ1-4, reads AAGVIQSPRHLIKEKRETATLKCYPIPRHDTVYWYQQGPGQDPQFLISFYEKMQSDKGSIPDRFSAQQFSDYHSELNMSSLELGDSALYFCASSFWRTGVNEKLFFGSGTQLSVL.

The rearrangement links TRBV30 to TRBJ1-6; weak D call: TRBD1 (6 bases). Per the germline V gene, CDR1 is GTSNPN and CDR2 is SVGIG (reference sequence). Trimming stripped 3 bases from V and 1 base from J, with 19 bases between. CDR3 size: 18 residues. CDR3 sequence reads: CAWSQVWGGSSYNSPLHF. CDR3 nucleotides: TGTGCCTGGAGCCAAGTATGGGGGGGCTCGTCCTATAATTCACCCCTCCACTTT.

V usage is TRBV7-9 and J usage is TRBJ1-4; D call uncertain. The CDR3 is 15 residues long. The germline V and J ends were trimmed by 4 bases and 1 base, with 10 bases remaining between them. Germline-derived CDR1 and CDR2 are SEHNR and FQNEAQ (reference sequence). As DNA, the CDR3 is TGTGCCAGCAGCTCAGCCTTGCGAACTAATGAAAAACTGTTTTTT. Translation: CASSSALRTNEKLFF.

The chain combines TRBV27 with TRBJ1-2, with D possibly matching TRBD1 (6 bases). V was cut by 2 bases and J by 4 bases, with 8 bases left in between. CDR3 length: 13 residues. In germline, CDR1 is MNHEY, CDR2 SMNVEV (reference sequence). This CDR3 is CASSLGQTYGYTF. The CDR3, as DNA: TGTGCCAGCAGTTTAGGACAGACCTATGGCTACACCTTC.

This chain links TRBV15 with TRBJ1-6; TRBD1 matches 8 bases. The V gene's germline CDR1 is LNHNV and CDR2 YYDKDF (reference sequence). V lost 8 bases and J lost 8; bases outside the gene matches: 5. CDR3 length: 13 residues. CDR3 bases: TGTGCCACCTGTGACAGGGGCGATTCACCCCTCCACTTT. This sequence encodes CATCDRGDSPLHF.

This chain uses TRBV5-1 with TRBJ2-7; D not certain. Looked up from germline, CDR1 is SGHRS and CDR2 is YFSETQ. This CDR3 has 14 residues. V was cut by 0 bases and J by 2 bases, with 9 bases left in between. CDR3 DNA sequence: TGCGCCAGCAGCTTGGCGGCAGCCACCTACGAGCAGTACTTC. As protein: CASSLAAATYEQYF.

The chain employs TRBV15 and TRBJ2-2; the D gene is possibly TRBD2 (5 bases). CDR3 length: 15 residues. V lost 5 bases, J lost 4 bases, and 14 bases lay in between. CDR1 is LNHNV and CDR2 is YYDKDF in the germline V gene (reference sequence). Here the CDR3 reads CATSGSEPRTGELFF. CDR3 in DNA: TGTGCCACCAGCGGGAGTGAACCTCGCACCGGGGAGCTGTTTTTT.

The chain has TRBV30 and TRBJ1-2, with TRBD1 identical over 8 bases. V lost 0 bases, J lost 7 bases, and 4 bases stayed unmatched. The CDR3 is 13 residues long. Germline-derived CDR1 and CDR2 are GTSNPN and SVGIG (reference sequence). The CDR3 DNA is TGTGCCTGGAGTGTACGACAGGGGAGTGGCTACACCTTC. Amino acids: CAWSVRQGSGYTF.

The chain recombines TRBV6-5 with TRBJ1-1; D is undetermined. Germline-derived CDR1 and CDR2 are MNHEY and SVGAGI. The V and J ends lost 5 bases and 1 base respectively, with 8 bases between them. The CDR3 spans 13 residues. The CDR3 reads CASSQETNTEAFF. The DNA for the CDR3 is TGTGCCAGCAGTCAGGAGACGAACACTGAAGCTTTCTTT.

The CDR3 sequence: CASSLGRQSNNEQFF. Here the CDR3 DNA reads TGTGCCAGCAGCTTAGGCCGACAGTCTAACAATGAGCAGTTCTTC. The V and J genes are TRBV7-2 and TRBJ2-1; D perhaps matches TRBD1 (5 bases). The CDR3 has 15 amino acids. CDR1 is SGHTA and CDR2 is FQGNSA in the germline V gene. V lost 1 base, J lost 5 bases, and 12 bases lay in between.